The rows below give T cell receptor beta chains drawn from one sample of a study of T-cell memory formation after mild COVID-19. One entry per CDR3 protein, called by TCRdb with MiXCR from the 5' RACE reads. The sample yields around 450,000 distinct CDR3 sequences, about 20% seen once. What was sequenced was PBMCs or a T cell subset sorted from them (not recorded which). The receptors originated from an adult woman who had mild COVID-19 (a few samples of this study predate the infection). Cell type and time point are not known. Both conserved end residues are part of each CDR3. D genes are given only for firm matches. Expanded clones get a size class; other rows say once, few or many, or leave the size out.

d_gene,j_gene,v_gene,abundance,CDR3aa,CDR3nt
TRBD1,TRBJ1-1,TRBV30,few,CAWTWTGMSYTEAFF,TGTGCCTGGACCTGGACAGGGATGTCTTACACTGAAGCTTTCTTT
NA,TRBJ2-7,TRBV27,few,CASSDSIEQYF,TGTGCCAGCAGTGACAGTATCGAGCAGTACTTC
NA,TRBJ2-7,TRBV19,few,CASSISGAEQYF,TGTGCCAGTAGTATATCGGGGGCCGAGCAGTACTTC
TRBD2,TRBJ2-1,TRBV9,NA,CASSVEGLAGVVEQFF,TGTGCCAGCAGCGTAGAGGGCCTAGCGGGAGTGGTTGAGCAGTTCTTC
NA,TRBJ2-5,TRBV18,few,CASSPRHIQETQYF,TGTGCCAGCTCACCACGTCACATACAAGAGACCCAGTACTTC
TRBD2,TRBJ2-7,TRBV5-1,many,CASSTTSALVEQYF,TGCGCCAGCAGCACGACTAGCGCCCTTGTAGAGCAGTACTTC
NA,TRBJ2-3,TRBV6-5,NA,CASVGGASSTDTQYF,TGTGCCAGCGTGGGGGGGGCATCTAGCACAGATACGCAGTATTTT
NA,TRBJ2-1,TRBV5-1,NA,CASSLPVGPYNEQFF,TGCGCCAGCAGCTTGCCAGTGGGCCCCTACAATGAGCAGTTCTTC
NA,TRBJ2-1,TRBV5-1,many,CASSFTREEQFF,TGCGCCAGCAGCTTCACCCGGGAAGAGCAGTTCTTC
TRBD1,TRBJ2-2,TRBV4-1,few,CASSQGQGSTGELFF,TGCGCCAGCAGCCAAGGACAGGGCAGCACCGGGGAGCTGTTTTTT
NA,TRBJ2-2,TRBV6-1,NA,CASSEVRMGFGGELFF,TGTGCCAGCAGTGAAGTTCGGATGGGGTTCGGAGGGGAGCTGTTTTTT
NA,TRBJ2-1,TRBV7-8,many,CASSLAAPEQFF,TGTGCCAGCAGCTTAGCAGCGCCTGAGCAGTTCTTC
NA,TRBJ1-5,TRBV7-2,NA,CASSAGHRNQPQHF,TGTGCCAGCAGCGCCGGACACCGCAATCAGCCCCAGCATTTT
NA,TRBJ2-5,TRBV6-6,NA,CASSYSIETQYF,TGTGCCAGCAGTTACTCGATTGAGACCCAGTACTTC
NA,TRBJ2-3,TRBV4-1,few,CASSLLSGGPRDTQYF,TGCGCCAGCAGCCTATTATCAGGGGGGCCTAGGGATACGCAGTATTTT
TRBD1,TRBJ2-7,TRBV19,NA,CASSSNTGVTRNEQYF,TGTGCCAGTAGTTCTAATACAGGGGTAACTAGAAACGAGCAGTACTTC
NA,TRBJ1-1,TRBV6-5,NA,CASSYDRAVRGTEAFF,TGTGCCAGCAGTTACGATAGGGCAGTCCGAGGCACTGAAGCTTTCTTT
TRBD1,TRBJ1-1,TRBV7-9,NA,CASSLEQGPSFF,TGTGCCAGCAGCTTAGAACAGGGGCCGAGTTTCTTT
NA,TRBJ2-1,TRBV6-4,few,CASSASQGYNEQFF,TGTGCCAGCAGTGCCTCACAGGGTTACAATGAGCAGTTCTTC
TRBD1,TRBJ1-1,TRBV3-1,few,CASSPGTGLIYTEAFF,TGTGCCAGCAGCCCGGGGACAGGGCTGATTTACACTGAAGCTTTCTTT
NA,TRBJ1-2,TRBV20-1,NA,CSARAVVPNYGYTF,TGCAGTGCTAGAGCGGTGGTACCCAACTATGGCTACACCTTC
NA,TRBJ2-3,TRBV7-6,NA,CASSQDYASTDTQYF,TGTGCCAGCAGCCAAGACTATGCCAGCACAGATACGCAGTATTTT
NA,TRBJ2-1,TRBV7-8,NA,CATPGLYNEQFF,TGTGCCACCCCCGGATTGTACAATGAGCAGTTCTTC
NA,TRBJ2-7,TRBV4-3,few,CASSQAQGGGPYEQYF,TGCGCCAGCAGCCAAGCCCAGGGAGGGGGCCCTTACGAGCAGTACTTC
TRBD2,TRBJ2-7,TRBV7-8,NA,CASSTLAGGPYEQYF,TGTGCCAGCAGCACCCTAGCGGGAGGGCCCTACGAGCAGTACTTC
NA,TRBJ1-2,TRBV12-3/TRBV12-4,few,CASSSLIRGPEVF,TGTGCCAGCAGTTCCTTAATCAGGGGCCCGGAAGTCTTC
TRBD2,TRBJ2-1,TRBV5-1,few,CASSLVGGSQDNEQFF,TGCGCCAGCAGCTTGGTGGGCGGGAGTCAAGACAATGAGCAGTTCTTC
NA,TRBJ1-2,TRBV6-2/TRBV6-3,NA,CASTTRGTGRGASYTF,TGTGCCAGCACCACACGGGGCACAGGACGGGGCGCCTCCTACACCTTC
NA,TRBJ2-5,TRBV9,NA,CASSVDWGSETQYF,TGTGCCAGCAGCGTAGACTGGGGATCAGAGACCCAGTACTTC
NA,TRBJ2-1,TRBV5-1,few,CASSFETYNEQFF,TGCGCCAGCAGCTTCGAGACCTACAATGAGCAGTTCTTC
TRBD1,TRBJ1-1,TRBV5-1,many,CASSTGSTGGITEAFF,TGCGCCAGCAGCACCGGATCGACAGGGGGTATCACTGAAGCTTTCTTT
NA,TRBJ1-2,TRBV19,few,CASSRTGPYGYTF,TGTGCCAGTAGTAGAACGGGGCCGTATGGCTACACCTTC
NA,TRBJ2-7,TRBV19,few,CASRPTGHLYEQYF,TGTGCCAGTAGGCCAACGGGCCACCTCTACGAGCAGTACTTC
NA,TRBJ1-3,TRBV6-6,NA,CASSPRDPFSGNTIYF,TGTGCCAGCAGTCCCCGGGACCCCTTCTCTGGAAACACCATATATTTT
TRBD1,TRBJ1-5,TRBV4-1,few,CASSPNRGGGQPQHF,TGCGCCAGCAGTCCTAACAGGGGCGGAGGCCAGCCCCAGCATTTT
NA,TRBJ2-7,TRBV6-2/TRBV6-3,few,CASSTALESEQYF,TGTGCCAGCAGTACCGCCTTAGAAAGCGAGCAGTACTTC
NA,TRBJ2-3,TRBV20-1,few,CSARAGSGDTQYF,TGCAGTGCTAGAGCGGGGTCGGGAGATACGCAGTATTTT
TRBD2,TRBJ2-7,TRBV12-3/TRBV12-4,few,CASSFSTSGSSYEQYF,TGTGCCAGCAGTTTCTCGACTAGCGGGTCCTCCTACGAGCAGTACTTC
TRBD2,TRBJ2-5,TRBV28,many,CASSPFRGGQETQYF,TGTGCCAGCAGCCCCTTTAGGGGAGGGCAAGAGACCCAGTACTTC
NA,TRBJ2-7,TRBV20-1,NA,CSARQGQYEQYF,TGCAGTGCTAGGCAGGGACAATACGAGCAGTACTTC
NA,TRBJ1-6,TRBV7-6,NA,CASSNYTPNSPLHF,TGTGCCAGCAGCAACTATACGCCGAATTCACCCCTCCACTTT